The T cell receptor (beta chain) under discussion was sequenced for a study of T cell changes during pregnancy in multiple sclerosis (dated by TCRdb to about 2019). Regarding the research as a whole: In women with multiple sclerosis, the researchers looked at how the T cell repertoire shifted as pregnancy progressed.

About this clone: Its specific antigen is unknown. The input lacks base qualities; no much larger clone sits a single base away.

The germline V gene yields KGHSH for CDR1 and LQKENI for CDR2. V is shortened by 4 bases, J by 5 bases, and the region joining them spans 10 bases. Including the terminal cysteine and phenylalanine, the CDR3 comprises 13 residues. The only DNA kept is the CDR3, 39 bases in frame from the first base. To prepare the library, the immunoSEQ multiplex PCR assay was applied. Entries here come from immuneACCESS through TCRdb and include only in-frame sequences with V and J called. Some clones fail to appear in such tables; in the studies checked, an unresolved V gene covers under half of the shortfall, and the cause of the remainder is unknown. In all, the sample holds about 59,000 clones, and 92% of those were seen once. Around 2.8% of the sample is taken by the ten largest.

The source of this sequence is a female donor in good health, enrolled as a control in a pregnancy study. The sample here was peripheral blood, taken in the second trimester of pregnancy. The chain is made from TRBV18 and TRBJ2-3; TRBD1 is a weak D gene call, 5 bases matching. The nucleotide sequence is TGTGCCAGCTCACAGGGAAGGGGAGATACGCAGTATTTT. Translated, it gives CASSQGRGDTQYF.